This T cell receptor beta chain stems from a study of blood T cells in healthy people across ages. Whole-study findings and limits: In the absence of known donor CMV status, changes in expanded clonotypes were possibly confounded. Unsorted PBMCs blocked a conclusive comparison of naive and antigen-experienced cells. Per million T cells, TCR beta diversity dropped about linearly as age rose.

The use of a sample-barcoded 5' primer and a J-beta primer mix characterized a second PCR of roughly 6 to 11 cycles. Each cDNA molecule received a tag from a template-switch adaptor that had 12 random nucleotides. TCRdb re-derived calls from the 5' RACE reads in MiXCR, one entry per CDR3 protein. Altogether more than 1 million distinct CDR3 sequences are present, under 45% being singletons, with the ten largest covering around 18%. A word on this clonotype: No antigen is known for it.

Germline V gene lookup returns CDR1 SQVTM and CDR2 ANQGSEA. The CDR3 is 16 residues long. V trimming: 1 base; J trimming: 4 bases; junction bases outside the gene matches: 8. The sequencing input was blood. This chain links TRBV29-1 with TRBJ2-3, with TRBD2 matching over 10 bases. The source is a woman aged 60-75 years in good health. CDR3 coding DNA: TGCAGCGTTGAAGCTGCTAGCGGGGGAGGAGCAGATACGCAGTATTTT. This encodes CSVEAASGGGADTQYF.